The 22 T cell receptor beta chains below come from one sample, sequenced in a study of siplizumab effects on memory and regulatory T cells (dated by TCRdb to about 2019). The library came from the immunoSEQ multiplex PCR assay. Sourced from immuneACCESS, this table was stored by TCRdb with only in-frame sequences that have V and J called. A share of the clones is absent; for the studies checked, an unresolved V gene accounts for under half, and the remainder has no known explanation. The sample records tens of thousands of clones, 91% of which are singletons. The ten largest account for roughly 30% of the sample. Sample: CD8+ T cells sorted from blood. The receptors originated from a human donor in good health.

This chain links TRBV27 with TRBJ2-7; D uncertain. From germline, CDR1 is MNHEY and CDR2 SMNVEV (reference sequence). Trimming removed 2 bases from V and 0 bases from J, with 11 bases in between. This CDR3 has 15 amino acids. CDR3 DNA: TGTGCCAGCAGTTTAAAAGGGAAGAGCTCCTACGAGCAGTACTTC. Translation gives CASSLKGKSSYEQYF.

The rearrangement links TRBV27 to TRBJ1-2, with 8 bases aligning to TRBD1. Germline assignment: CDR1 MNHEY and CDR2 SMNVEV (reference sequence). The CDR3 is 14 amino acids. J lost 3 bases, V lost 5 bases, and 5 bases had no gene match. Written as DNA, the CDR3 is TGTGCCAGCAGTCCCGACAGGGGATACTATGGCTACACCTTC. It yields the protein CASSPDRGYYGYTF.

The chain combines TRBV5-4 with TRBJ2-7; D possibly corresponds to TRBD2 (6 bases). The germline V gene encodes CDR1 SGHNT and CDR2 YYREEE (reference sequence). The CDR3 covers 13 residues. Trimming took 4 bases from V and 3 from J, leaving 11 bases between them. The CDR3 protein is CASSMGLNYEQYF. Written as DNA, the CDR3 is TGTGCCAGCAGCATGGGACTCAACTACGAGCAGTACTTC.

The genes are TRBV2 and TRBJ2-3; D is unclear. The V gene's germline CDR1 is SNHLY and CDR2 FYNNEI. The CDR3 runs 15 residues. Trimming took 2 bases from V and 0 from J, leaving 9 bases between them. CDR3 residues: CASSERPDSTDTQYF. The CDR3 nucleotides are TGTGCCAGCAGTGAAAGACCGGATAGCACAGATACGCAGTATTTT.

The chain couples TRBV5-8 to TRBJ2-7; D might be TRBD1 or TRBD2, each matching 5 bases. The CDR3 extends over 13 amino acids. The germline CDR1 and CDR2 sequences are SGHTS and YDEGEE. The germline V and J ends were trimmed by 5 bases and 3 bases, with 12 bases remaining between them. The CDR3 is CASRSGLGYEQYF. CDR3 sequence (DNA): TGTGCCAGCAGGTCGGGGCTAGGCTACGAGCAGTACTTC.

CDR3 in amino acids: CASSMWTSSTDTQYF. CDR3 coding DNA: TGTGCCAGTAGTATGTGGACTTCCTCCACAGATACGCAGTATTTT. The chain combines TRBV19 with TRBJ2-3; D may be TRBD2 (5 bases). Trimming removed 3 bases from V and 2 bases from J, with 12 bases in between. The CDR3 runs to 15 residues. Germline V lookup: CDR1 LNHDA, CDR2 SQIVND (reference sequence).

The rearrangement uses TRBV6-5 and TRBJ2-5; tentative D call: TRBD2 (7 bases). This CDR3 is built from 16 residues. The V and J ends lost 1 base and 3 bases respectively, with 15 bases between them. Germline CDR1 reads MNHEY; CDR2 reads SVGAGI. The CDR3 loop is CASSYYRGASEETQYF. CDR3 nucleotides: TGTGCCAGCAGTTACTACCGGGGGGCGAGTGAAGAGACCCAGTACTTC.

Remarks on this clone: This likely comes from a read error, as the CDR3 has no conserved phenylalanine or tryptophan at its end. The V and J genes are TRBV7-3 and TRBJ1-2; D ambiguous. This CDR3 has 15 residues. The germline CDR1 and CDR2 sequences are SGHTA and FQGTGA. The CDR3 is CASSLLDGANYDYTL. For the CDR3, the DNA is TGTGCCAGCAGCCTATTGGACGGAGCTAACTATGACTACACCCTC.

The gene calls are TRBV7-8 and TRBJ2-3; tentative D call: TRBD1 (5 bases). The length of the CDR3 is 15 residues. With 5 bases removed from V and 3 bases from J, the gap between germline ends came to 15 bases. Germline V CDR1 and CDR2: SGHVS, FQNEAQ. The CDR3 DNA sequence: TGTGCCAGCAGCGGTCTCACAGGTCAAACAGATACGCAGTATTTT. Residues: CASSGLTGQTDTQYF. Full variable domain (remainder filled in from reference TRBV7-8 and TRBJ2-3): GAGVSQSPRYKVAKRGQDVALRCDPISGHVSLFWYQQALGQGPEFLTYFQNEAQLDKSGLPSDRFFAERPEGSVSTLKIQRTQQEDSAVYLCASSGLTGQTDTQYFGPGTRLTVL.

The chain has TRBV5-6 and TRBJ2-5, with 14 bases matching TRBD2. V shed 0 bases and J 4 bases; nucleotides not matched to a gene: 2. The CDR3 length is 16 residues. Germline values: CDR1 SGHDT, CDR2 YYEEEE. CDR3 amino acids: CASSLGLAGGAETQYF. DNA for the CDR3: TGTGCCAGCAGCTTGGGACTAGCGGGGGGGGCAGAGACCCAGTACTTC.

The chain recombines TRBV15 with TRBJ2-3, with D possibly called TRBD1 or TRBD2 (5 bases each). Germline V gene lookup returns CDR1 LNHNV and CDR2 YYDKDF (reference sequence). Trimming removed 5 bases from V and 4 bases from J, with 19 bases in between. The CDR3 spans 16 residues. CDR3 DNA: TGTGCCACCAGCTCTCGCCATGGGGGAATAGCAGATACGCAGTATTTT. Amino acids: CATSSRHGGIADTQYF.

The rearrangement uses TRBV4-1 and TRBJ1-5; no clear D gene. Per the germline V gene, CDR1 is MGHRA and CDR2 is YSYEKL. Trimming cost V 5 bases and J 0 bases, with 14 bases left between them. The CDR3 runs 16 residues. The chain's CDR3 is CASSWEWEVSNQPQHF. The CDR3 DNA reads TGCGCCAGCAGCTGGGAATGGGAGGTTAGCAATCAGCCCCAGCATTTT.

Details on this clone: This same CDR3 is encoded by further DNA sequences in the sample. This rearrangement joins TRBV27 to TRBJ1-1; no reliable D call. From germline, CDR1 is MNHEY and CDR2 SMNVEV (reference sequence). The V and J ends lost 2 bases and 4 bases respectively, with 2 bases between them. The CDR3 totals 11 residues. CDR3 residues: CASSLGTEAFF. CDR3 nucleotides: TGTGCCAGCAGTTTAGGCACTGAAGCTTTCTTT.

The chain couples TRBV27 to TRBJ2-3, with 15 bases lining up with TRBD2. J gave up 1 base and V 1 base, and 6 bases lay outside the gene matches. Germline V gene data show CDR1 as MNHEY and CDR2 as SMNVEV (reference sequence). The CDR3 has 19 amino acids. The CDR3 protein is CASSLYWTSGRVGTDTQYF. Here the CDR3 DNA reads TGTGCCAGCAGTTTATATTGGACTAGCGGGAGGGTCGGCACAGATACGCAGTATTTT.

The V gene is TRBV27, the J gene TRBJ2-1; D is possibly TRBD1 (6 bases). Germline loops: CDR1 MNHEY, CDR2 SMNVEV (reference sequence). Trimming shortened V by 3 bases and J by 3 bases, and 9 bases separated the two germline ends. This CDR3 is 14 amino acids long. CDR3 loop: CASSFVDSYNEQFF. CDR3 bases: TGTGCCAGCAGTTTTGTGGACAGCTACAATGAGCAGTTCTTC.

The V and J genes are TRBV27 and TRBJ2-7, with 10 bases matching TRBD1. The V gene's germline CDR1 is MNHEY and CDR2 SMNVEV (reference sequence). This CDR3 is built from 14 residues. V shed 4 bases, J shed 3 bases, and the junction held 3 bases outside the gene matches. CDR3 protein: CASSYGTGVYEQYF. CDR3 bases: TGTGCCAGCAGTTACGGGACAGGGGTCTACGAGCAGTACTTC.

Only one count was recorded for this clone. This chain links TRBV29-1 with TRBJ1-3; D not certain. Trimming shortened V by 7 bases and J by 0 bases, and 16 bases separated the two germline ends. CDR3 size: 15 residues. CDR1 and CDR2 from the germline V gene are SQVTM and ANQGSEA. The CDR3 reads CSDEQETSSGNTIYF. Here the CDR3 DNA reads TGCAGCGACGAGCAGGAGACTAGCTCTGGAAACACCATATATTTT.

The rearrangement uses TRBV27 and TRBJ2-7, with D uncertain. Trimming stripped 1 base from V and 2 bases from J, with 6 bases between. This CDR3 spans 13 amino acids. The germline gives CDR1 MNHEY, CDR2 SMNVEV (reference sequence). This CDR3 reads CASSLLGTYEQYF. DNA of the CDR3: TGTGCCAGCAGTTTATTGGGGACCTACGAGCAGTACTTC.

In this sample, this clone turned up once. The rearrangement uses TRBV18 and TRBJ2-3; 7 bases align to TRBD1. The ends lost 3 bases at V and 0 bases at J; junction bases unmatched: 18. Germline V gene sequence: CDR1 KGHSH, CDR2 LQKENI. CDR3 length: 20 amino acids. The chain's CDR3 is CASSPDRVDRAAASTDTQYF. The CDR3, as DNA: TGTGCCAGCTCACCCGACAGGGTCGATCGAGCGGCTGCTAGCACAGATACGCAGTATTTT.

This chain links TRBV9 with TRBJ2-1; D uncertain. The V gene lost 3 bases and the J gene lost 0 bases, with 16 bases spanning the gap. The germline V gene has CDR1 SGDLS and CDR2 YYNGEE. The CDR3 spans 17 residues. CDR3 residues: CASSAEPFPGSYNEQFF. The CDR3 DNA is TGTGCCAGCAGCGCCGAACCGTTTCCGGGCTCCTACAATGAGCAGTTCTTC.

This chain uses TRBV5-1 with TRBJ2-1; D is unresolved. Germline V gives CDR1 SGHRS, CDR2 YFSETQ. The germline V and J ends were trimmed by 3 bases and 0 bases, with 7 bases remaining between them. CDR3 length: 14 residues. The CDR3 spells CASSSSISYNEQFF. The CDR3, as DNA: TGCGCCAGCAGCTCATCGATCTCCTACAATGAGCAGTTCTTC.

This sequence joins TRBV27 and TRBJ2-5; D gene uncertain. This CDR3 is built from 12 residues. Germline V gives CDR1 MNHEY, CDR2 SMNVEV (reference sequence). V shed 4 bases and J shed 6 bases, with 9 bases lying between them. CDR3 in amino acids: CASSSRSQTQYF. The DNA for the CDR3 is TGTGCCAGCAGTTCCCGGTCCCAGACCCAGTACTTC.